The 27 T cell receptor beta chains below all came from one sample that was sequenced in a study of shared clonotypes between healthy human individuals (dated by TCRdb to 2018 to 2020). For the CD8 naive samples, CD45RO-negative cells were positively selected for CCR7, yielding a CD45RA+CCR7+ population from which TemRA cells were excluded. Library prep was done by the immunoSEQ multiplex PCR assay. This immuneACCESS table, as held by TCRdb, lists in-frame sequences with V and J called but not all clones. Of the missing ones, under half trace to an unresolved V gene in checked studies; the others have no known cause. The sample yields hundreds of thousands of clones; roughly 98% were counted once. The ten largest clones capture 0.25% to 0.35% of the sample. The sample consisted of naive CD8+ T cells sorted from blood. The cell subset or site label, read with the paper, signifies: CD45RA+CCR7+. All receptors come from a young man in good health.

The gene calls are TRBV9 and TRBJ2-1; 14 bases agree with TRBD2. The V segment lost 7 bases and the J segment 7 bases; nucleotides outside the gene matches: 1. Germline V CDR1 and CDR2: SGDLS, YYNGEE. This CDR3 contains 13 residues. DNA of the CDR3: TGTGCCAGCGGGACTAGCGGGAGAAATGAGCAGTTCTTC. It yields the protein CASGTSGRNEQFF.

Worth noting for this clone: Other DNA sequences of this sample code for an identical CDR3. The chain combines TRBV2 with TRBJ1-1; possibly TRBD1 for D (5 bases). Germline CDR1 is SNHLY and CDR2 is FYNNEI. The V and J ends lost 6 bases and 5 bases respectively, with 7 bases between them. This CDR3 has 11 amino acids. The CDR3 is CASRGRTEAFF. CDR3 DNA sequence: TGTGCCAGCAGGGGACGGACTGAAGCTTTCTTT.

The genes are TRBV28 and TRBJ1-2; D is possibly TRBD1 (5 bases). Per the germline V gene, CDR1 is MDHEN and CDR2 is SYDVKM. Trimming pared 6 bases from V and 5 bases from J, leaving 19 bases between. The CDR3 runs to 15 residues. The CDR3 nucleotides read TGTGCCAGCAGCGAAACAATGGGACGGTCTTATGGCTACACCTTC. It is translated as CASSETMGRSYGYTF.

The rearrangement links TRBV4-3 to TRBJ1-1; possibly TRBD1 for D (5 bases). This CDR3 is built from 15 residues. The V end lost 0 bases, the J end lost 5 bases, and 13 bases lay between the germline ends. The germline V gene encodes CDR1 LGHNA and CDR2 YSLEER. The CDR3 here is CASSQDSGPRTEAFF. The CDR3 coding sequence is TGCGCCAGCAGCCAAGATTCAGGGCCGAGGACTGAAGCTTTCTTT.

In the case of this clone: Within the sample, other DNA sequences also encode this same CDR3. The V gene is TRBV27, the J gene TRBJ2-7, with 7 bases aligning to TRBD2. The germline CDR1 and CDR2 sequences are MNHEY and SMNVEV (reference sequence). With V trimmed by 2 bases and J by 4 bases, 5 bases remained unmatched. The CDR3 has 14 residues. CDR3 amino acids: CASSLGGGPYEQYF. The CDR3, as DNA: TGTGCCAGCAGTTTAGGGGGAGGGCCGTACGAGCAGTACTTC.

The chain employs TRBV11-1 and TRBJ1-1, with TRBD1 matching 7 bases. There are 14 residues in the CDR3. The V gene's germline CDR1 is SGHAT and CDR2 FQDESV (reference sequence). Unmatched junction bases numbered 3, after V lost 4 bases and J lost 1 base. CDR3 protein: CASSSYRGNTEAFF. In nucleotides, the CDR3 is TGTGCCAGCAGCTCATACAGGGGGAACACTGAAGCTTTCTTT.

This CDR3 is CASSLRETSTDTQYF. The CDR3 region has the DNA TGTGCCAGCAGTTTACGGGAAACTAGCACAGATACGCAGTATTTT. This chain joins TRBV27 and TRBJ2-3; D perhaps matches TRBD2 (5 bases). Between the trimmed V and J ends, which lost 2 bases and 0 bases, there was a span of 9 bases. CDR3 length: 15 residues. Germline V gives CDR1 MNHEY, CDR2 SMNVEV (reference sequence).

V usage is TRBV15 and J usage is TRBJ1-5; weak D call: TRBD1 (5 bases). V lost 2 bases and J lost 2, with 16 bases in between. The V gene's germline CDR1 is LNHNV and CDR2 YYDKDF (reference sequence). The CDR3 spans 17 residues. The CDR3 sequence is CATSRPGPGWGNQPQHF. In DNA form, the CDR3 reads TGTGCCACCAGCAGACCGGGACCCGGATGGGGCAATCAGCCCCAGCATTTT.

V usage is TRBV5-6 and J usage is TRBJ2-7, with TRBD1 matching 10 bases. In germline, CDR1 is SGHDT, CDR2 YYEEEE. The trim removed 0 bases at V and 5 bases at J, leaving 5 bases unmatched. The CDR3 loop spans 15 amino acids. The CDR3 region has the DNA TGTGCCAGCAGCTTGGTGGGGACAGGGGCCAACGAGCAGTACTTC. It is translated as CASSLVGTGANEQYF.

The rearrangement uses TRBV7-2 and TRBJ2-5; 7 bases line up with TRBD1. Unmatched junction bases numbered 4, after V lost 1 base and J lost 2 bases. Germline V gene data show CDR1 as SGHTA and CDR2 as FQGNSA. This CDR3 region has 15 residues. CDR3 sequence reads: CASSLDRGFQETQYF. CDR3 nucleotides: TGTGCCAGCAGCTTAGACAGGGGCTTTCAAGAGACCCAGTACTTC. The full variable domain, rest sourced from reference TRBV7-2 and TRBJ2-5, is GAGVSQSPSNKVTEKGKDVELRCDPISGHTALYWYRQSLGQGLEFLIYFQGNSAPDKSGLPSDRFSAERTGGSVSTLTIQRTQQEDSAVYLCASSLDRGFQETQYFGPGTRLLVL.

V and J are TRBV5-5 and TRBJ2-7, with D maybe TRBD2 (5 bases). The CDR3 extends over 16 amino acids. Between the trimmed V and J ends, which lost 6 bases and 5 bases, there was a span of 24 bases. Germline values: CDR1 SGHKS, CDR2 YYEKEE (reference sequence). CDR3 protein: CASNPMRTRVSDEQYF. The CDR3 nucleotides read TGTGCCAGCAACCCCATGAGAACTAGGGTTTCCGACGAGCAGTACTTC.

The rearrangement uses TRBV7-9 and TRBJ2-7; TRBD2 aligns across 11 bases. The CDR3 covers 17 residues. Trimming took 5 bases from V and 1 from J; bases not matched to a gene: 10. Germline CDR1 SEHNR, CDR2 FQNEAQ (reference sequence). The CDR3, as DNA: TGTGCCAGCAGCCCTGGACTAGCGGGCGTCTTATCCTACGAGCAGTACTTC. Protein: CASSPGLAGVLSYEQYF.

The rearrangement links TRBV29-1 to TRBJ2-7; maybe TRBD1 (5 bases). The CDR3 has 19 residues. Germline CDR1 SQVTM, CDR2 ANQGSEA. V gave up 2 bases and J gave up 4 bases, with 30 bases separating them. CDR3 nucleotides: TGCAGCGTTGAACTCCCCTCGGTACGGCAGGACAACTCACTGTACGAGCAGTACTTC. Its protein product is CSVELPSVRQDNSLYEQYF.

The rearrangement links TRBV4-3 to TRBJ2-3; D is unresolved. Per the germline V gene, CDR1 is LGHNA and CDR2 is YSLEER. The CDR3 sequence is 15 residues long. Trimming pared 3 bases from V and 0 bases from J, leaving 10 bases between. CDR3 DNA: TGCGCCAGCAGCCACCTACTGGACAGCACAGATACGCAGTATTTT. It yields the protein CASSHLLDSTDTQYF.

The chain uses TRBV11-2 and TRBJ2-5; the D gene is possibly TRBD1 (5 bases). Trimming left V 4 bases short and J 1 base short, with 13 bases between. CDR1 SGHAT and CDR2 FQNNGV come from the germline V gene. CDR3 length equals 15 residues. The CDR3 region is CASSSTDVLQETQYF. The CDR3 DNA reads TGTGCCAGCAGCTCGACAGACGTTCTCCAAGAGACCCAGTACTTC.

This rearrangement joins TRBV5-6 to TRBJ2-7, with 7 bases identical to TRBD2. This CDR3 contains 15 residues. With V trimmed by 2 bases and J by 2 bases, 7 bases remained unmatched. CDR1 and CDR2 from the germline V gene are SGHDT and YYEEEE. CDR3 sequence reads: CASSLDTSATYEQYF. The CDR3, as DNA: TGTGCCAGCAGCTTAGATACTAGCGCTACCTACGAGCAGTACTTC.

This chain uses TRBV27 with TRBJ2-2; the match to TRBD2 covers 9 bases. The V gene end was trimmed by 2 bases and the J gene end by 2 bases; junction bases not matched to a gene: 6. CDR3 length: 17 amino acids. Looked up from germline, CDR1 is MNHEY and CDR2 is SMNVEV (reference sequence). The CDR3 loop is CASSLELGLANTGELFF. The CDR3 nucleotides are TGTGCCAGCAGTTTAGAGTTGGGACTAGCCAACACCGGGGAGCTGTTTTTT.

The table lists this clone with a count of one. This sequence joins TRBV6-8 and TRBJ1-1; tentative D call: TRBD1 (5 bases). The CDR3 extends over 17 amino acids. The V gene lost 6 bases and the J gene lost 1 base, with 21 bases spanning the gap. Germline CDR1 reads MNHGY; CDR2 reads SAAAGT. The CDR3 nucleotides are TGTGCCAGCAGCCCCCCGGGGGGTGCCGGGCAGAACACTGAAGCTTTCTTT. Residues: CASSPPGGAGQNTEAFF.

The CDR3 reads CASSQDTLAPERETQYF. DNA of the CDR3: TGCGCCAGCAGCCAAGATACTCTAGCCCCTGAGAGAGAGACCCAGTACTTC. The J gene is TRBJ2-5, the V gene TRBV4-1; D might be TRBD2 (5 bases). V lost 0 bases and J lost 4, with 18 bases in between. The CDR3 runs to 17 residues. Germline V gene sequence: CDR1 MGHRA, CDR2 YSYEKL.

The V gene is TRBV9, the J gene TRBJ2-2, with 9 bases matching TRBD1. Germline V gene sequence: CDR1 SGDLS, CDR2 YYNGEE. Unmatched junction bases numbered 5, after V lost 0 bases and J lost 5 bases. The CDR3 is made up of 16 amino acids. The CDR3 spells CASSVGNRGPTGELFF. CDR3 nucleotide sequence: TGTGCCAGCAGCGTAGGAAACAGGGGGCCTACCGGGGAGCTGTTTTTT.

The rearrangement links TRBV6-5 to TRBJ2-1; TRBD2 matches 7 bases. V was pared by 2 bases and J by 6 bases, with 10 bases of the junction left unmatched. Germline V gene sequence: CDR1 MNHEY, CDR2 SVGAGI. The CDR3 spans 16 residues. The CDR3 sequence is CASSYTGPWEGNEQFF. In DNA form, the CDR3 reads TGTGCCAGCAGTTACACGGGACCGTGGGAGGGCAATGAGCAGTTCTTC.

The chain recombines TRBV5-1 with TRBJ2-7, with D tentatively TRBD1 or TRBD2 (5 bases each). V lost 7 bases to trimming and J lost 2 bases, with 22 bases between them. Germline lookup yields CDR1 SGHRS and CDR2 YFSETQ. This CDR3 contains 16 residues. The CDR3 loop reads CASQWDPGTETYEQYF. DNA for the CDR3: TGCGCCAGCCAGTGGGACCCCGGGACGGAGACCTACGAGCAGTACTTC.

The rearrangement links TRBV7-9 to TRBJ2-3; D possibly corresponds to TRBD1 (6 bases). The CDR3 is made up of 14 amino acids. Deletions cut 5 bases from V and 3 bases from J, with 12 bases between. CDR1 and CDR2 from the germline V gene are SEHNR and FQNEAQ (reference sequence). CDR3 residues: CASSHPGHTDTQYF. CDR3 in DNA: TGTGCCAGCAGCCATCCGGGACATACAGATACGCAGTATTTT.

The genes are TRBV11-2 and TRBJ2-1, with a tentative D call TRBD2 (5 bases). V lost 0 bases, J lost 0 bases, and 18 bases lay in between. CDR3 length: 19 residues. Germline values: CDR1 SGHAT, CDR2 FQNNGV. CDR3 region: CASSLDLGSGWSSYNEQFF. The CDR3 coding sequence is TGTGCCAGCAGCTTAGATCTCGGCAGCGGATGGAGCTCCTACAATGAGCAGTTCTTC.

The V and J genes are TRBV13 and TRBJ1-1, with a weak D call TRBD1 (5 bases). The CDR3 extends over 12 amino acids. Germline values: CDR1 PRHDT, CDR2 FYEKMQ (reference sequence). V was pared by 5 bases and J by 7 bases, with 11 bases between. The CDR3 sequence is CASSPRRGEAFF. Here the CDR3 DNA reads TGTGCCAGCAGCCCAAGAAGGGGTGAAGCTTTCTTT. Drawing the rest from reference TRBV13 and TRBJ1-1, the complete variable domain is AAGVIQSPRHLIKEKRETATLKCYPIPRHDTVYWYQQGPGQDPQFLISFYEKMQSDKGSIPDRFSAQQFSDYHSELNMSSLELGDSALYFCASSPRRGEAFFGQGTRLTVV.

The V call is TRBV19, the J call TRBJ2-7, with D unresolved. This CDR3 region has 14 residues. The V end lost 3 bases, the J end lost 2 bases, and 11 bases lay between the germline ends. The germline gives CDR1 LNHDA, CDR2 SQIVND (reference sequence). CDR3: CASSMNGLTYEQYF. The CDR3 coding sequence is TGTGCCAGTAGTATGAACGGGCTTACCTACGAGCAGTACTTC.

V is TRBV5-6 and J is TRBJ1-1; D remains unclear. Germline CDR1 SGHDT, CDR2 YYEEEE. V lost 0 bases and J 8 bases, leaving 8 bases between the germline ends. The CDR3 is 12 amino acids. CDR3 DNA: TGTGCCAGCAGCTTGGCCGGTTTGGAAGCTTTCTTT. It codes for CASSLAGLEAFF.